One and the same sample provided the 18 T cell receptor beta chains below, sequenced in a study of beta chain features in type 1 diabetes. Antigens for these TCRs are unknown. Since all of the isolated RNA was reverse transcribed, expressed TCRB transcripts were what got sequenced. Assay: immunoSEQ multiplex PCR; the TCRdb copy retains only in-frame clones and omits some. The sample carries fewer than 350,000 clones, over 12% recorded once. Study-level points and caveats: In every one of the four CD4+ subsets, TCRB CDR3s were moderately but significantly shorter in Type 1 diabetes patients.

Material for sequencing was naive CD4+ T cells from blood. These receptors originate from a man younger than 30 with type 1 diabetes.

This clone appeared a few times. V usage is TRBV5-1 and J usage is TRBJ2-1, with a possible D match to TRBD2 (5 bases). The CDR3 has 13 residues. The V end lost 4 bases, the J end lost 12 bases, and 17 bases lay between the germline ends. The V gene's germline CDR1 is SGHRS and CDR2 YFSETQ. The CDR3 is CASSPGSERSQFF. CDR3 sequence (DNA): TGCGCCAGCAGCCCGGGATCGGAAAGATCGCAGTTCTTC.

This clone appeared a few times. The chain carries TRBV4-1 and TRBJ2-2, with 9 bases fitting TRBD1. Unmatched junction bases numbered 7, after V lost 3 bases and J lost 5 bases. The length of the CDR3 is 16 residues. CDR1 and CDR2 (germline): MGHRA, YSYEKL. CDR3 coding DNA: TGCGCCAGCAGCCATACAGGGGGCGCAGTAACCGGGGAGCTGTTTTTT. Its protein is CASSHTGGAVTGELFF.

A few counts support this clone. DNA for the CDR3: TGTGCCAGCAGGCGATTGGCTAGCGGGGCCTACGAGCAGTACTTC. Translated, it gives CASRRLASGAYEQYF. The rearrangement links TRBV7-8 to TRBJ2-7, with 9 nucleotides matching TRBD2. Germline V CDR1 and CDR2: SGHVS, FQNEAQ. CDR3 length: 15 amino acids. The J segment lost 2 bases and the V segment lost 6 bases, leaving 8 bases of the junction unmatched.

This clone turned up a few times. The CDR3 nucleotides read TGTGCCTGGAGTCGGCCCGAGCGAGACTACGAGCAGTACTTC. This encodes CAWSRPERDYEQYF. The rearrangement uses TRBV30 and TRBJ2-7; D unresolved. In germline, CDR1 is GTSNPN, CDR2 SVGIG (reference sequence). The CDR3 consists of 14 residues. The ends were cut back, 2 bases at V and 3 bases at J, with 14 bases in the middle.

This clone was found a few times. The V gene is TRBV11-1, the J gene TRBJ1-2; a weak D match, TRBD1 (5 bases). Between the trimmed V and J ends, which lost 4 bases and 2 bases, there was a span of 8 bases. Per germline, CDR1 SGHAT and CDR2 FQDESV (reference sequence). This CDR3 contains 13 residues. In DNA, the CDR3 is TGTGCCAGCAGCTCTACAGGAAACTATGGCTACACCTTC. It encodes CASSSTGNYGYTF.

CDR3 loop: CASSPRQGRYEQYF. As DNA, the CDR3 is TGTGCCAGCAGCCCACGACAGGGGAGGTACGAGCAGTACTTC. The rearrangement links TRBV7-8 to TRBJ2-7; the match to TRBD1 covers 8 bases. Germline CDR1 reads SGHVS; CDR2 reads FQNEAQ. The V segment lost 5 bases and the J segment 4 bases; nucleotides outside the gene matches: 7. This CDR3 has 14 residues.

The gene calls are TRBV7-9 and TRBJ1-2; D might be TRBD1 (5 bases). Germline V gene lookup returns CDR1 SEHNR and CDR2 FQNEAQ (reference sequence). This CDR3 has 16 amino acids. The ends were cut back, 4 bases at V and 2 bases at J, with 17 bases in the middle. The CDR3 spells CASSSTWQGPNYGYTF. Written as DNA, the CDR3 is TGTGCCAGCAGCTCTACCTGGCAGGGCCCGAACTATGGCTACACCTTC.

This chain joins TRBV19 and TRBJ1-5; 9 bases map to TRBD1. Germline CDR1 LNHDA, CDR2 SQIVND (reference sequence). Trimming removed 10 bases from V and 3 bases from J; junction bases left unmatched: 4. The CDR3 sequence is 13 residues long. CDR3 sequence: CATGTGLNQPQHF. CDR3 sequence (DNA): TGTGCCACCGGGACAGGGCTCAATCAGCCCCAGCATTTT.

V is TRBV30 and J is TRBJ2-7; TRBD2 agrees at 7 bases. The CDR3 has 17 amino acids. J was trimmed by 0 bases and V by 3 bases; bases with no gene match: 14. Germline V gives CDR1 GTSNPN, CDR2 SVGIG (reference sequence). CDR3 residues: CAWRGLKIGTNSYEQYF. The CDR3 region has the DNA TGTGCCTGGAGGGGACTCAAGATCGGGACTAACTCCTACGAGCAGTACTTC.

DNA of the CDR3: TGTGCCAGTAGTCGGCGGGACAGGGGCGAGCAGTACTTC. Its protein is CASSRRDRGEQYF. The chain uses TRBV19 and TRBJ2-7; the match to TRBD1 covers 10 bases. After removal of 5 bases from V and 6 bases from J, the junction contained 4 bases not matched to a gene. CDR1 is LNHDA and CDR2 is SQIVND in the germline V gene (reference sequence). The CDR3 spans 13 residues. Filled out from reference TRBV19 and TRBJ2-7, the complete variable domain reads DGGITQSPKYLFRKEGQNVTLSCEQNLNHDAMYWYRQDPGQGLRLIYYSQIVNDFQKGDIAEGYSVSREKKESFPLTVTSAQKNPTAFYLCASSRRDRGEQYFGPGTRLTVT.

This clone showed up just a few times. The chain recombines TRBV2 with TRBJ2-7, with TRBD1 identical over 11 bases. Germline CDR1 and CDR2: SNHLY and FYNNEI. V shed 6 bases, J shed 2 bases, and the junction held 6 bases outside the gene matches. CDR3 length: 15 residues. CDR3 coding DNA: TGTGCCAGCAGCGTGGGACAGGGGGTCCCCTACGAGCAGTACTTC. Encoded protein: CASSVGQGVPYEQYF.

This clone was detected only a few times. J is TRBJ2-7 and V is TRBV29-1; a possible D gene is TRBD2 (6 bases). This CDR3 comprises 13 residues. V dropped 6 bases and J dropped 1 base, with 13 bases sitting between them. The germline CDR1 and CDR2 sequences are SQVTM and ANQGSEA. CDR3 DNA: TGCAGCGTCGCGGGGAAACTATCCTACGAGCAGTACTTC. It encodes CSVAGKLSYEQYF.

This clone was counted between two and nine times. This CDR3 reads CASSYSVSGGYGYTF. The CDR3 DNA sequence: TGTGCCAGCAGTTACTCTGTATCAGGGGGGTATGGCTACACCTTC. The chain carries TRBV6-5 and TRBJ1-2, with 7 bases identical to TRBD1. The junction had 6 bases not matched to a gene; V was cut back by 0 bases and J by 5 bases. Germline CDR1 is MNHEY and CDR2 is SVGAGI. The CDR3 has 15 amino acids.

V is TRBV7-2 and J is TRBJ1-2, with TRBD1 matching over 7 bases. The germline V gene encodes CDR1 SGHTA and CDR2 FQGNSA. The CDR3 consists of 14 residues. The J segment lost 0 bases and the V segment lost 5 bases, leaving 3 bases of the junction unmatched. The CDR3 nucleotides read TGTGCCAGCAGCCTACAGGGGACTAACTATGGCTACACCTTC. This gives the protein CASSLQGTNYGYTF. Using reference TRBV7-2 and TRBJ1-2 for the parts outside the CDR3, the full variable domain is GAGVSQSPSNKVTEKGKDVELRCDPISGHTALYWYRQSLGQGLEFLIYFQGNSAPDKSGLPSDRFSAERTGGSVSTLTIQRTQQEDSAVYLCASSLQGTNYGYTFGSGTRLTVV.

This chain uses TRBV7-9 with TRBJ2-3; 7 positions agree with TRBD1. V was clipped by 5 bases and J by 0 bases; unmatched bases: 5. Germline V gene data show CDR1 as SEHNR and CDR2 as FQNEAQ (reference sequence). The CDR3 sequence is 15 residues long. CDR3 nucleotides: TGTGCCAGCAGCCCCTCACAGGGGAGCACAGATACGCAGTATTTT. Protein product: CASSPSQGSTDTQYF.

This clone was counted a few times. CDR3 DNA sequence: TGTGCCAGCAGCCCTCGGACTAGCGGGAGAGGTCGCTACGAGCAGTACTTC. Encoded protein: CASSPRTSGRGRYEQYF. The chain employs TRBV21-1 and TRBJ2-7; the table's D call TRBD2 went unverified against the DNA. TRBV21-1 represents a pseudogene. The CDR3 runs 17 residues.

The chain is built from TRBV7-9 and TRBJ1-2, with D perhaps matching TRBD1 (5 bases). CDR1 is SEHNR and CDR2 is FQNEAQ in the germline V gene (reference sequence). The CDR3 totals 16 residues. Trimming removed 7 bases from V and 2 bases from J, with 20 bases in between. The CDR3 nucleotides are TGTGCCAGCACCCCTCTGTCCAGGGCTTCGAACTATGGCTACACCTTC. It is translated as CASTPLSRASNYGYTF.

In its sample, this clone was seen many times. The chain couples TRBV12-5 to TRBJ2-7; possibly TRBD1 for D (5 bases). Trimming removed 2 bases at V and 5 bases at J, with 7 bases between. The CDR3 loop spans 12 amino acids. Germline loops: CDR1 LGHNT, CDR2 FRNRAP. The CDR3 here is CASGLTRDEQYF. The CDR3 DNA is TGTGCTAGTGGTTTGACCAGGGACGAGCAGTACTTC.